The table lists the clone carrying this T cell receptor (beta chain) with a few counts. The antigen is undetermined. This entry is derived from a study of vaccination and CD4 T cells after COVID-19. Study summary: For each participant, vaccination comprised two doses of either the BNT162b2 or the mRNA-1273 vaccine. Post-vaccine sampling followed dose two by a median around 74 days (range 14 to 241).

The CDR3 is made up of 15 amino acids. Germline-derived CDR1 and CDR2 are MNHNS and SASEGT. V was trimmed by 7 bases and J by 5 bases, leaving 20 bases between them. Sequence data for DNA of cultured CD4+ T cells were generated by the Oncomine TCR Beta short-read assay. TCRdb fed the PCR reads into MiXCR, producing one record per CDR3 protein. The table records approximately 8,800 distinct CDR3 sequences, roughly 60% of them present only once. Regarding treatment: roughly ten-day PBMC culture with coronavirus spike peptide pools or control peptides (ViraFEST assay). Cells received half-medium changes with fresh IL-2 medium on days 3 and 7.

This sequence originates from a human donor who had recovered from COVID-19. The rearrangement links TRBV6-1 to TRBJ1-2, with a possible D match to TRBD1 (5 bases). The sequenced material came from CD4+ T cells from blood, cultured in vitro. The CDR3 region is CASNTGLDRLYGYTF. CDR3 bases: TGTGCCAGCAATACAGGTTTAGACAGACTTTATGGCTACACCTTC.